This TCR beta chain comes out of a study of blood T cells in healthy people across ages. Study summary: In model experiments, template switching was able to capture about one barcoded beta molecule for every two T cells that were present.

Primers used in a second PCR of about 6 to 11 cycles were a sample-barcoded 5' primer and a J-beta primer mix. MiXCR, applied by TCRdb to the 5' RACE reads, yields one record per CDR3 protein. In the table there are approximately 1.5 million distinct CDR3 sequences, roughly two fifths of which are singletons. Broader study findings: Naive CD4+ cell counts and diversity both ran higher in long-lived than in aged donors.

As concerns this clonotype: The target antigen is unknown.

This TCR was sampled from a woman aged 18 to 35 in good health. The specimen sequenced was blood.

The CDR3 DNA reads as TGCAGCGTTGAAACTCCCGACGGGGAGACCCAGTACTTC. Its translation is CSVETPDGETQYF. The chain has TRBV29-1 and TRBJ2-5; unclear D gene. V shed 2 bases and J shed 5 bases, with 12 bases lying between them. The CDR3 is 13 residues long. Germline CDR1 reads SQVTM; CDR2 reads ANQGSEA.